This T cell receptor (beta chain) was observed in a study of blood T cell repertoires in COVID-19. Study details: Sites in the United States, Italy and Spain provided acute and convalescent COVID-19 samples.

CDR1 and CDR2 (germline): SEHNR, FQNEAQ (reference sequence). Trimming stripped 3 bases from V and 4 bases from J, with 9 bases between. The CDR3 is made up of 14 amino acids. Clinical history as reported by participants underpinned cohort assignment. Only in-frame clones appear in the TCRdb table, and some are missing; sequencing was by immunoSEQ multiplex PCR. This sample has around 150,000 clones, with just under 85% found just once. The chain links TRBV7-9 to TRBJ2-2; tentative D call: TRBD1 (5 bases). The specimen sequenced was PBMCs or T cells enriched from blood (not recorded which). The sequence derives from a woman aged 50 to 60 with acute COVID-19. The CDR3 loop reads CASSFGASTGELFF. CDR3 DNA sequence: TGTGCCAGCAGCTTTGGGGCTTCCACCGGGGAGCTGTTTTTT.